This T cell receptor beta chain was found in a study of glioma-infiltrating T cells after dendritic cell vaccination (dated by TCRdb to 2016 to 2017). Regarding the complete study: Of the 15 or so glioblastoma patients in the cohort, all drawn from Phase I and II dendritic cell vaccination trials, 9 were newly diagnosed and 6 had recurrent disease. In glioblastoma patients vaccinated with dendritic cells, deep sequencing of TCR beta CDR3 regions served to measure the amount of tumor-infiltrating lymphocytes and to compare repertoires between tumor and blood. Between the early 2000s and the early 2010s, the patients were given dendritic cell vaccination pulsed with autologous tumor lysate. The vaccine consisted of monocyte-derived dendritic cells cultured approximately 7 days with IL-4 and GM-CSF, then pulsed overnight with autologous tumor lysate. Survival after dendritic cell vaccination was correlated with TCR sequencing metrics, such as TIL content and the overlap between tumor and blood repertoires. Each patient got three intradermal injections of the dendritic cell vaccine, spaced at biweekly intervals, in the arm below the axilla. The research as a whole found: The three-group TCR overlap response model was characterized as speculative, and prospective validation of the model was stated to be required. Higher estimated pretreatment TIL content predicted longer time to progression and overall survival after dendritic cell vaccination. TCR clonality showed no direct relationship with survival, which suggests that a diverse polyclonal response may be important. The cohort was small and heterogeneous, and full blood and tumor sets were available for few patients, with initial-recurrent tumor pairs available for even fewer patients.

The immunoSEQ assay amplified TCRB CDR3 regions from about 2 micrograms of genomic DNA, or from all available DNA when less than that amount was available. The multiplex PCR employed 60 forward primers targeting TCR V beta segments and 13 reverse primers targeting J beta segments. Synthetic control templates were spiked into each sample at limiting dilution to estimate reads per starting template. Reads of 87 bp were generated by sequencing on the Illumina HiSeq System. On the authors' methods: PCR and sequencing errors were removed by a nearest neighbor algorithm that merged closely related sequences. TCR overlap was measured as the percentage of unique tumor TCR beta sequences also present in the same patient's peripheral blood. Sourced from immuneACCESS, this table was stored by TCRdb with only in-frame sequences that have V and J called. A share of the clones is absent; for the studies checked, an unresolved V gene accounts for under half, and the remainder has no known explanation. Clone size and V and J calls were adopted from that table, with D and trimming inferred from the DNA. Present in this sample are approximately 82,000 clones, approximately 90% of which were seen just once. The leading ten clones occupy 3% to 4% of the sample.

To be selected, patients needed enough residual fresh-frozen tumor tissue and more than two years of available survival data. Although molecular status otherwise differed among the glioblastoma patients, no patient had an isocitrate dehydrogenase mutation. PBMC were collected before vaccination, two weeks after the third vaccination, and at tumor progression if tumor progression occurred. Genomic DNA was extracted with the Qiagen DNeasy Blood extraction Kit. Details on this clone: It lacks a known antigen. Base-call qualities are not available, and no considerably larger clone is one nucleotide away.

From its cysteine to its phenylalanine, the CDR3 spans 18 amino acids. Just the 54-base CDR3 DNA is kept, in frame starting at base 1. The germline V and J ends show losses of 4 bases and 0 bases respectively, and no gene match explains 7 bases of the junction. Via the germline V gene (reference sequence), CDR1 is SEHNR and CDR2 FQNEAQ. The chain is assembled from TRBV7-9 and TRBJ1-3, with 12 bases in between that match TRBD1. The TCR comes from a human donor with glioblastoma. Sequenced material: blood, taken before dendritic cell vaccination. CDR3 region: CASSWGTGGLRSGNTIYF. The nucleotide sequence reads TGTGCCAGCAGCTGGGGGACAGGGGGCCTACGCTCTGGAAACACCATATATTTT. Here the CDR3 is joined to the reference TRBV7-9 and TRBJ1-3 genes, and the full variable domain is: DTGVSQNPRHKITKRGQNVTFRCDPISEHNRLYWYRQTLGQGPEFLTYFQNEAQLEKSRLLSDRFSAERPKGSFSTLEIQRTEQGDSAMYLCASSWGTGGLRSGNTIYFGEGSWLTVV.